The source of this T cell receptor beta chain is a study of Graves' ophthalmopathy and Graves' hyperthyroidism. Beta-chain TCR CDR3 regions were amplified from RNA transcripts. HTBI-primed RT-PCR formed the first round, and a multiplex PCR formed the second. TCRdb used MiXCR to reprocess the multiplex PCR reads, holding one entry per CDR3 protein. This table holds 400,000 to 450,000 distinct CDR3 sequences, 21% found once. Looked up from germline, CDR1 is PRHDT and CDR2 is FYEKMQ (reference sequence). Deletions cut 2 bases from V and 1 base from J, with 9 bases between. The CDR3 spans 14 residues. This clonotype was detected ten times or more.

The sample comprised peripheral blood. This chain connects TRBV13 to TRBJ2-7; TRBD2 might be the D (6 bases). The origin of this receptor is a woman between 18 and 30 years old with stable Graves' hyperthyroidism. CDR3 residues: CASSLTGRSYEQYF. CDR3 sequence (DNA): TGTGCCAGCAGCTTAACGGGGAGGTCCTACGAGCAGTACTTC.